Below are 32 T cell receptor beta chains sequenced from a single sample in a study of blood T cell repertoires in COVID-19 (TCRdb year 2020). Libraries were built with the immunoSEQ multiplex PCR assay. The table was pulled from immuneACCESS by TCRdb, which kept in-frame rearrangements only. Such tables lose some clones; where checked, under half of the loss comes from unresolved V genes, and the rest has no known cause. For this sample the table gives about 120,000 clones, of which 70% to 90% were detected only once. Around 3.3% of the sample rests with the top ten. The source material was peripheral blood. The receptors were sampled from a man in his forties or fifties with acute or convalescent COVID-19.

The J gene is TRBJ2-1, the V gene TRBV11-2; TRBD2 agrees at 7 bases. Germline CDR1 is SGHAT and CDR2 is FQNNGV. CDR3 length: 15 residues. The ends lost 5 bases at V and 3 bases at J; junction bases unmatched: 7. In DNA, the CDR3 is TGTGCCAGCAGCCCCCCGGGGGGTGTCTACAATGAGCAGTTCTTC. This sequence encodes CASSPPGGVYNEQFF. Together with reference TRBV11-2 and TRBJ2-1, the CDR3 gives the full variable domain: EAGVAQSPRYKIIEKRQSVAFWCNPISGHATLYWYQQILGQGPKLLIQFQNNGVVDDSQLPKDRFSAERLKGVDSTLKIQPAKLEDSAVYLCASSPPGGVYNEQFFGPGTRLTVL.

The V call is TRBV19, the J call TRBJ1-3; tentatively, D is TRBD1 (5 bases). The CDR3 covers 17 residues. Trimming removed 4 bases at V and 4 bases at J, with 20 bases between. Per germline, CDR1 LNHDA and CDR2 SQIVND (reference sequence). CDR3 loop: CASSTLYRDFGGNTIYF. The CDR3 DNA reads as TGTGCCAGTAGTACCCTTTACCGGGACTTTGGAGGAAACACCATATATTTT. Together with reference TRBV19 and TRBJ1-3, the CDR3 gives the full variable domain: DGGITQSPKYLFRKEGQNVTLSCEQNLNHDAMYWYRQDPGQGLRLIYYSQIVNDFQKGDIAEGYSVSREKKESFPLTVTSAQKNPTAFYLCASSTLYRDFGGNTIYFGEGSWLTVV.

CDR3 nucleotide sequence: TGTGCCAGCAGCTTCGGGGGGGCCAACGAGCAGTACTTC. This encodes CASSFGGANEQYF. V and J are TRBV5-4 and TRBJ2-7; 8 nucleotides line up with TRBD2. The germline V gene encodes CDR1 SGHNT and CDR2 YYREEE (reference sequence). The V and J ends lost 2 bases and 5 bases, in that order; junction bases with no gene match: 3. The CDR3 extends over 13 amino acids.

As to this clone: Other nucleotide sequences from this sample produce the same CDR3. The chain employs TRBV6-5 and TRBJ2-7; 11 bases align to TRBD1. CDR3 length: 15 amino acids. The J segment lost 4 bases and the V segment lost 0 bases, leaving 2 bases of the junction unmatched. Germline CDR1 MNHEY, CDR2 SVGAGI. The CDR3 nucleotides are TGTGCCAGCAGTTACTCGGACAGGGGGCCATACGAGCAGTACTTC. Translation gives CASSYSDRGPYEQYF.

The chain employs TRBV7-9 and TRBJ1-1; 7 bases line up with TRBD1. The CDR3 has 14 amino acids. Germline loops: CDR1 SEHNR, CDR2 FQNEAQ (reference sequence). V lost 5 bases to trimming and J lost 3 bases; unmatched junction nucleotides: 6. CDR3 sequence (DNA): TGTGCCAGCAGCCCTTTGACAGGGTACACTGAAGCTTTCTTT. Translating gives CASSPLTGYTEAFF. Full variable domain (outside the CDR3, taken from reference TRBV7-9 and TRBJ1-1): DTGVSQNPRHKITKRGQNVTFRCDPISEHNRLYWYRQTLGQGPEFLTYFQNEAQLEKSRLLSDRFSAERPKGSFSTLEIQRTEQGDSAMYLCASSPLTGYTEAFFGQGTRLTVV.

The rearrangement uses TRBV15 and TRBJ1-2, with D possibly being TRBD1 (5 bases). Looked up from germline, CDR1 is LNHNV and CDR2 is YYDKDF (reference sequence). Trimming left V 0 bases short and J 5 bases short, with 10 bases between. This CDR3 contains 14 residues. The CDR3 DNA is TGTGCCACCAGCAGAGAGGGGCCTGGTTATGGCTACACCTTC. Protein sequence: CATSREGPGYGYTF. Together with reference TRBV15 and TRBJ1-2, the CDR3 gives the full variable domain: DAMVIQNPRYQVTQFGKPVTLSCSQTLNHNVMYWYQQKSSQAPKLLFHYYDKDFNNEADTPDNFQSRRPNTSFCFLDIRSPGLGDTAMYLCATSREGPGYGYTFGSGTRLTVV.

J is TRBJ2-6 and V is TRBV6-1; TRBD1 aligns across 9 bases. This CDR3 is 18 amino acids long. The V gene end was trimmed by 1 base and the J gene end by 3 bases; junction bases not matched to a gene: 7. CDR1 and CDR2 (germline): MNHNS, SASEGT. This chain's CDR3 is CASSEGWTGAFGANVLTF. The CDR3, as DNA: TGTGCCAGCAGTGAAGGCTGGACAGGGGCTTTTGGGGCCAACGTCCTGACTTTC.

The chain links TRBV24-1 to TRBJ1-4, with no clear D. V lost 4 bases to trimming and J lost 6 bases, with 14 bases between them. This CDR3 region has 15 residues. CDR1 and CDR2 (germline): KGHDR, SFDVKD. The CDR3 region has the DNA TGTGCCACCAGTGACGGGCGGGGTTTAGATGAAAAACTGTTTTTT. Translated, it gives CATSDGRGLDEKLFF.

V usage is TRBV19 and J usage is TRBJ2-7, with TRBD2 matching 10 bases. J gave up 2 bases and V 5 bases, and 6 bases lay outside the gene matches. CDR3 size: 15 residues. Germline CDR1 reads LNHDA; CDR2 reads SQIVND (reference sequence). In DNA form, the CDR3 reads TGTGCCAGTAGTGTCATGAGCGGGGGGGCCTACGAGCAGTACTTC. Protein product: CASSVMSGGAYEQYF. Full variable domain (missing parts from reference TRBV19 and TRBJ2-7): DGGITQSPKYLFRKEGQNVTLSCEQNLNHDAMYWYRQDPGQGLRLIYYSQIVNDFQKGDIAEGYSVSREKKESFPLTVTSAQKNPTAFYLCASSVMSGGAYEQYFGPGTRLTVT.

The chain links TRBV4-1 to TRBJ1-5, with 9 positions matching TRBD1. Germline-derived CDR1 and CDR2 are MGHRA and YSYEKL. Trimming cost V 5 bases and J 7 bases; bases outside gene matches: 9. This CDR3 is built from 15 residues. Here the CDR3 DNA reads TGCGCCAGCAGCGCAACAGGGGGCGCGGGGCAGCCCCAGCATTTT. Protein sequence: CASSATGGAGQPQHF.

The rearrangement links TRBV4-1 to TRBJ2-4; 8 bases match TRBD1. The junction had 4 bases not matched to a gene; V was cut back by 5 bases and J by 4 bases. This CDR3 is built from 14 residues. Germline CDR1 and CDR2: MGHRA and YSYEKL. CDR3 coding DNA: TGCGCCAGCAGCACTACAGGGGGTAAAAACATTCAGTACTTC. This encodes CASSTTGGKNIQYF.

The V and J genes are TRBV27 and TRBJ2-5; tentative D call: TRBD1 (5 bases). There are 16 residues in the CDR3. V shed 5 bases and J shed 0 bases, with 16 bases lying between them. Germline CDR1 reads MNHEY; CDR2 reads SMNVEV (reference sequence). CDR3: CASSPRVGAHQETQYF. The CDR3 DNA follows: TGTGCCAGCAGTCCCCGGGTTGGGGCCCACCAAGAGACCCAGTACTTC.

The gene calls are TRBV10-3 and TRBJ2-5; 8 bases line up with TRBD1. The CDR3 length is 14 residues. Germline CDR1 is ENHRY and CDR2 is SYGVKD. The junction had 5 bases not matched to a gene; V was cut back by 8 bases and J by 0 bases. CDR3 sequence: CAISATGDQETQYF. CDR3 nucleotide sequence: TGTGCCATCTCGGCGACAGGGGACCAAGAGACCCAGTACTTC.

This clone was detected a few times. This chain joins TRBV7-9 and TRBJ1-6; 12 nucleotides match TRBD1. The CDR3 is 16 residues long. Trimming removed 5 bases from V and 10 bases from J; junction bases left unmatched: 9. Germline lookup yields CDR1 SEHNR and CDR2 FQNEAQ (reference sequence). The CDR3 reads CASSAPGQGAGSPLHF. DNA of the CDR3: TGTGCCAGCAGCGCTCCGGGACAGGGGGCCGGATCACCCCTCCACTTT.

V usage is TRBV3-1 (or the pseudogene TRBV3-2) and J usage is TRBJ2-5; 10 positions agree with TRBD2. CDR1 LGHDT and CDR2 YNNKEL come from the germline V gene (reference sequence). The length of the CDR3 is 15 residues. With V trimmed by 2 bases and J by 5 bases, 5 bases remained unmatched. Written as DNA, the CDR3 is TGTGCCAGCAGCCAACTAGCGGGGGTTGCCGAGACCCAGTACTTC. Encoded protein: CASSQLAGVAETQYF.

The CDR3 spells CASSLFGQGVDTQYF. The CDR3 DNA reads as TGTGCCAGCAGCTTGTTCGGACAGGGGGTAGATACGCAGTATTTT. V gene TRBV5-5 combines with J gene TRBJ2-3; 10 bases fit TRBD1. In germline, CDR1 is SGHKS, CDR2 YYEKEE (reference sequence). Trimming removed 1 base from V and 5 bases from J; junction bases left unmatched: 4. The CDR3 consists of 15 residues.

CDR3 residues: CAAGQGANYGYTF. CDR3 coding DNA: TGTGCCGCGGGACAGGGTGCTAACTATGGCTACACCTTC. V usage is TRBV19 and J usage is TRBJ1-2; 9 positions agree with TRBD1. V lost 11 bases to trimming and J lost 0 bases; unmatched junction nucleotides: 4. The CDR3 totals 13 residues. Looked up from germline, CDR1 is LNHDA and CDR2 is SQIVND (reference sequence).

This clone was found once. The rearrangement joins TRBV6-5 to TRBJ2-1; TRBD2 agrees at 8 bases. CDR1 is MNHEY and CDR2 is SVGAGI in the germline V gene. V was clipped by 7 bases and J by 13 bases; unmatched bases: 15. The CDR3 loop spans 14 amino acids. This chain's CDR3 is CASTLERGRGDQFF. As DNA, the CDR3 is TGTGCCAGCACCTTAGAAAGAGGGCGGGGGGATCAGTTCTTC.

The chain couples TRBV4-2 to TRBJ2-7; 7 bases map to TRBD2. Germline lookup yields CDR1 LGHNA and CDR2 YNFKEQ. V gave up 0 bases and J gave up 4 bases; unmatched junction bases: 9. This CDR3 is 16 amino acids long. The CDR3 is CASSQDLAGDLYEQYF. DNA for the CDR3: TGTGCCAGCAGCCAAGATTTGGCGGGGGACCTTTACGAGCAGTACTTC.

V gene TRBV6-1 combines with J gene TRBJ2-1; D not certain. The germline V gene has CDR1 MNHNS and CDR2 SASEGT. CDR3 size: 19 residues. V lost 1 base to trimming and J lost 0 bases, with 19 bases between them. The CDR3 DNA reads TGTGCCAGCAGTGAAGATGGGTATGGCGGCAAGAGCTCCTACAATGAGCAGTTCTTC. Translating it yields CASSEDGYGGKSSYNEQFF.

The genes are TRBV7-7 and TRBJ2-1; TRBD1 is a possible D gene (6 bases). Germline assignment: CDR1 SSHAT and CDR2 FNYEAQ (reference sequence). Trimming shortened V by 4 bases and J by 9 bases, and 13 bases separated the two germline ends. CDR3 length equals 13 residues. CDR3 sequence: CASSSAQGTEQFF. CDR3 DNA sequence: TGTGCCAGCAGCTCAGCACAGGGTACTGAGCAGTTCTTC.

This rearrangement joins TRBV7-9 to TRBJ2-7, with 9 bases identical to TRBD1. This CDR3 has 13 amino acids. The germline V gene has CDR1 SEHNR and CDR2 FQNEAQ (reference sequence). V shed 5 bases, J shed 4 bases, and the junction held 3 bases outside the gene matches. The CDR3 nucleotides are TGTGCCAGCAGCAGGGGGACAGGGTACGAGCAGTACTTC. Translation gives CASSRGTGYEQYF.

This clone has more than one count but fewer than ten. The genes are TRBV5-6 and TRBJ1-4, with unresolved D. Per germline, CDR1 SGHDT and CDR2 YYEEEE. CDR3 length: 14 amino acids. Deletions cut 4 bases from V and 2 bases from J, with 9 bases between. The CDR3 sequence is CASSGRWTNEKLFF. As DNA, the CDR3 is TGTGCCAGCAGCGGGAGGTGGACTAATGAAAAACTGTTTTTT.

The chain has TRBV9 and TRBJ2-7; TRBD1 matches 7 bases. This CDR3 is built from 15 residues. Germline lookup yields CDR1 SGDLS and CDR2 YYNGEE. The V segment lost 3 bases and the J segment 0 bases; nucleotides outside the gene matches: 6. Here the CDR3 DNA reads TGTGCCAGCAGCGGGGGGACAGCCTACTCCTACGAGCAGTACTTC. Its translation is CASSGGTAYSYEQYF.

The rearrangement uses TRBV9 and TRBJ1-6; TRBD1 matches 8 bases. V lost 4 bases, J lost 7 bases, and 7 bases stayed unmatched. Germline V gene lookup returns CDR1 SGDLS and CDR2 YYNGEE. There are 15 residues in the CDR3. The CDR3 loop is CASSPGTGQNSPLHF. CDR3 in DNA: TGTGCCAGCAGCCCCGGGACAGGTCAAAATTCACCCCTCCACTTT.

This sequence joins TRBV19 and TRBJ1-1; 11 bases map to TRBD1. Germline trimming cut 2 bases from V and 11 bases from J; bases unmatched to any gene: 7. The CDR3 runs to 14 residues. Germline values: CDR1 LNHDA, CDR2 SQIVND (reference sequence). The CDR3 spells CASSIFGQGADAFF. In DNA form, the CDR3 reads TGTGCCAGTAGTATATTCGGACAGGGGGCAGACGCTTTCTTT.

The V call is TRBV7-3, the J call TRBJ1-1; D not certain. Trimming stripped 5 bases from V and 1 base from J, with 8 bases between. The CDR3 is made up of 13 amino acids. CDR1 and CDR2 (germline): SGHTA, FQGTGA. The CDR3 coding sequence is TGTGCCAGCAGCCAGACATGGAACACTGAAGCTTTCTTT. Its protein product is CASSQTWNTEAFF. Full variable domain (missing parts from reference TRBV7-3 and TRBJ1-1): GAGVSQTPSNKVTEKGKYVELRCDPISGHTALYWYRQSLGQGPEFLIYFQGTGAADDSGLPNDRFFAVRPEGSVSTLKIQRTERGDSAVYLCASSQTWNTEAFFGQGTRLTVV.

The chain uses TRBV7-6 and TRBJ1-5, with D possibly TRBD1 on 6 matching bases. This CDR3 is 13 amino acids long. Per the germline V gene, CDR1 is SGHVS and CDR2 is FNYEAQ. With 2 bases removed from V and 6 bases from J, the gap between germline ends came to 8 bases. The CDR3 DNA follows: TGTGCCAGCAGCTTAAAGGACAGTCAGCCCCAGCATTTT. Translation gives CASSLKDSQPQHF. The full variable domain, with the rest looked up from reference TRBV7-6 and TRBJ1-5, is GAGVSQSPRYKVTKRGQDVALRCDPISGHVSLYWYRQALGQGPEFLTYFNYEAQQDKSGLPNDRFSAERPEGSISTLTIQRTEQRDSAMYRCASSLKDSQPQHFGDGTRLSIL.

This chain connects TRBV10-3 to TRBJ2-7; 8 bases match TRBD1. V shed 10 bases and J 2 bases; nucleotides not matched to a gene: 10. Germline CDR1 reads ENHRY; CDR2 reads SYGVKD. The CDR3 is 14 amino acids. The CDR3 protein is CATIPGQVAYEQYF. The CDR3 bases are TGTGCCACCATACCGGGACAGGTTGCCTACGAGCAGTACTTC.

This chain connects TRBV29-1 to TRBJ1-1, with 8 bases lining up with TRBD1. V lost 6 bases and J lost 0; bases outside the gene matches: 3. Germline values: CDR1 SQVTM, CDR2 ANQGSEA. CDR3 length: 13 residues. CDR3 protein: CSVADRVNTEAFF. In nucleotides, the CDR3 is TGCAGCGTCGCGGACAGGGTGAACACTGAAGCTTTCTTT.

This clone occurred once. This sequence joins TRBV9 and TRBJ2-7, with D possibly being TRBD2 (5 bases). Trimming cost V 2 bases and J 1 base, with 7 bases left between them. The CDR3 has 13 amino acids. Germline values: CDR1 SGDLS, CDR2 YYNGEE. The CDR3 here is CASSVGLSYEQYF. The CDR3 DNA is TGTGCCAGCAGCGTCGGACTTTCCTACGAGCAGTACTTC.

V and J are TRBV7-2 and TRBJ2-1, with D maybe TRBD2 (6 bases). The CDR3 contains 17 residues. Germline V lookup: CDR1 SGHTA, CDR2 FQGNSA. V was clipped by 1 base and J by 0 bases, with 13 bases between them. The CDR3 nucleotides read TGTGCCAGCAGCTTAGACGGGTTGGAGGGCTCCTACAATGAGCAGTTCTTC. Protein product: CASSLDGLEGSYNEQFF. Based on the CDR3 plus reference TRBV7-2 and TRBJ2-1, the full variable domain is GAGVSQSPSNKVTEKGKDVELRCDPISGHTALYWYRQSLGQGLEFLIYFQGNSAPDKSGLPSDRFSAERTGGSVSTLTIQRTQQEDSAVYLCASSLDGLEGSYNEQFFGPGTRLTVL.